Listed below are T cell receptor beta chains from one sample, sequenced in a study of blood T cell repertoires in COVID-19. The repertoire was sequenced with immunoSEQ multiplex PCR; TCRdb's copy has only in-frame clones and lacks some. Among roughly 200,000 clones listed, 70% to 85% were seen once. The sample comprised peripheral blood. These receptors were collected from a woman of 80 years or more with COVID-19, enrolled during active disease. Each CDR3 is given with its conserved first and last residue. The D gene is left open where the match is weak. For some rows the clone size is stated as once, few or many, or as a class when expanded; others skip it.

clone size	V gene	D gene	J gene	CDR3 DNA	CDR3 protein
-	TRBV5-4	-	TRBJ1-2	TGTGCCAGCAGCGGTAAAGAGGGTGGCTACACCTTC	CASSGKEGGYTF
-	TRBV19	TRBD2	TRBJ2-7	TGTGCCAGTAGTCTTAGCGGGGGCTCCTACGAGCAGTACTTC	CASSLSGGSYEQYF
-	TRBV5-1	-	TRBJ2-7	TGCGCCAGCGCGGGAGGGACAGGGGTCCCCGAGCAGTACTTC	CASAGGTGVPEQYF
-	TRBV18	TRBD2	TRBJ2-3	TGTGCCAGCTCACCTGGACTAGCGGGGTTGGGAGATACGCAGTATTTT	CASSPGLAGLGDTQYF
-	TRBV6-1	-	TRBJ1-5	TGTGCCAGCAGTGGACGCCTCTGGGGGGAGGGCAATCAGCCCCAGCATTTT	CASSGRLWGEGNQPQHF
-	TRBV19	-	TRBJ1-3	TGTGCCAGTAGGGGGCGGACCGCCGACTCTGGAAACACCATATATTTT	CASRGRTADSGNTIYF
-	TRBV5-6	TRBD1	TRBJ1-5	TGTGCCAGCAGCGGGGGACAGGGTCAGGTTGATCAGCCCCAGCATTTT	CASSGGQGQVDQPQHF
-	TRBV6-6	-	TRBJ1-5	TGTGCCAGCAATCTTTTCGGTGAGCCCCAGCATTTT	CASNLFGEPQHF
-	TRBV24-1	TRBD1	TRBJ2-5	TGTGCCACCAGTGATCCGACAGGGGGCGAAGAGACCCAGTACTTC	CATSDPTGGEETQYF
-	TRBV29-1	-	TRBJ1-5	TGCAGCGTTGTGAAAGGAGTTAATCAGCCCCAGCATTTT	CSVVKGVNQPQHF
few	TRBV7-3	TRBD1	TRBJ2-7	TGTGCCAGCAGCGCATCCGGGACAGTGGCCTACGAGCAGTACTTC	CASSASGTVAYEQYF
-	TRBV11-2	-	TRBJ2-1	TGTGCCAGCAGCTTAACGGGCGGGCCGAGCTCCTACAATGAGCAGTTCTTC	CASSLTGGPSSYNEQFF
-	TRBV2	-	TRBJ2-7	TGTGCCAGCACCCCAGGTATAGAGCAGTACTTC	CASTPGIEQYF
-	TRBV23-1	-	TRBJ1-2	TGCGCCAGCAGTCAGGGCCCGGTACCGGCAACGGCTGGCTACACCTTC	CASSQGPVPATAGYTF
-	TRBV6-1	TRBD2	TRBJ2-1	TGTGCCAGCAGTGAAATGCCTAGCGGCTATGAGCAGTTCTTC	CASSEMPSGYEQFF
few	TRBV11-3	TRBD1	TRBJ1-5	TGTGCCAGCCTTAACCGGGACAGGGAGGAATGGAGCAATCAGCCCCAGCATTTT	CASLNRDREEWSNQPQHF
-	TRBV6-6	-	TRBJ2-7	TGTGCCAGCGGTACGGGTGGCGAGCAGTACTTC	CASGTGGEQYF
-	TRBV2	TRBD2	TRBJ2-1	TGTGCCAGCACGGTTAATAGCGGGGCATACAATGAGCAGTTCTTC	CASTVNSGAYNEQFF
-	TRBV29-1	TRBD1	TRBJ2-5	TGCAGCGTCTCACCCGGGACAGGGGAAGAGACCCAGTACTTC	CSVSPGTGEETQYF
once	TRBV19	TRBD2	TRBJ2-5	TGTGCCAGTGGGACTAGCGGACCCCAAGAGACCCAGTACTTC	CASGTSGPQETQYF
-	TRBV6-1	-	TRBJ2-1	TGTGCCAGCAGTGAACAGGGTGAGGAGCAGTTCTTC	CASSEQGEEQFF
-	TRBV7-2	TRBD1	TRBJ1-6	TGTGCCAGCAGCTCCGGACAGGTTAATTCACCCCTCCACTTT	CASSSGQVNSPLHF
once	TRBV7-3	-	TRBJ2-1	TGTGCCAGCAGTCTGGGGGCCAATGAGCAGTTCTTC	CASSLGANEQFF
-	TRBV5-1	TRBD2	TRBJ2-1	TGCGCCAGCACTCAAACCGGGACTAGCGGTAGTAATGAGCAGTTCTTC	CASTQTGTSGSNEQFF
-	TRBV5-1	-	TRBJ1-1	TGCGCCAGCAGCCCGGACGAGGGAATGAACACTGAAGCTTTCTTT	CASSPDEGMNTEAFF
-	TRBV2	TRBD1	TRBJ1-4	TGTGCCAGCAACCCACAGGGGGCAGGGGAAAAACTGTTTTTT	CASNPQGAGEKLFF
-	TRBV7-3	TRBD2	TRBJ2-1	TGTGCCAGCAGCTTAGGGGCTAGCGGGGGGGCCCATGAGCAGTTCTTC	CASSLGASGGAHEQFF
-	TRBV6-5	-	TRBJ1-3	TGTGCCAGTCTAACAGAACTTGGAAACACCATATATTTT	CASLTELGNTIYF
-	TRBV5-4	-	TRBJ2-7	TGTGCCAGCAGCTTGGGCGGGGCGCGGGCCTACGAGCAGTACTTC	CASSLGGARAYEQYF
-	TRBV5-1	-	TRBJ1-1	TGCGCCAGCAGCTTAAGACCCCTTGGAGGGGAATCCCTCTGGGACACTGAAGCTTTCTTT	CASSLRPLGGESLWDTEAFF
once	TRBV18	-	TRBJ1-5	TGTGCCAGCTCCCTACGGCCCGAGGGGCCCCAGCATTTT	CASSLRPEGPQHF
-	TRBV6-2/TRBV6-3	-	TRBJ1-4	TGTGCCAGCAGTTCCGGGGGGTCTGCGGAAGAAAAACTGTTTTTT	CASSSGGSAEEKLFF
-	TRBV5-6	TRBD1	TRBJ2-7	TGTGCCAGCAGCTCGCTGGGGACAGGGGACGAGCAGTACTTC	CASSSLGTGDEQYF
-	TRBV14	TRBD1	TRBJ2-5	TGTGCCAGCAGCCGGTTCACCGGGACAGGGAAGGGAGAGACCCAGTACTTC	CASSRFTGTGKGETQYF
-	TRBV12-3/TRBV12-4	-	TRBJ2-5	TGTGCCAGCAGTGAGAGAGAGACCCAGTACTTC	CASSERETQYF
-	TRBV4-2	-	TRBJ1-1	TGTGCCAGCAGCCAAGATCTTGGGGGCCGGGCTTTCTTT	CASSQDLGGRAFF
-	TRBV5-6	-	TRBJ1-3	TGTGCCAGCAGCGGGGCGAGCTCTGGAAACACCATATATTTT	CASSGASSGNTIYF
-	TRBV9	-	TRBJ1-5	TGTGCCAGCAGCCCAGATAGCAATCAGCCCCAGCATTTT	CASSPDSNQPQHF
-	TRBV20-1	-	TRBJ1-2	TGCAGTGCTAGTACCAGTTGGGGCTACACCTTC	CSASTSWGYTF
-	TRBV19	-	TRBJ1-4	TGTGCCAGTAGTATCACCGCCGTGGTAGCTGGGGAAAAACTGTTTTTT	CASSITAVVAGEKLFF
-	TRBV1	-	TRBJ2-2	TGCACCAGCAGCCCCCTCTCGGTAGTGTCCCCCACCGGGGAGCTGTTTTTT	CTSSPLSVVSPTGELFF